The following is a T cell receptor beta chain sequence with its context. One junction end disagrees with the germline gene, perhaps due to a read error. The authors made TCR beta cDNA from 500 to 600 ng total RNA with a constant-region primer. Three nested multiplex PCR rounds, a slightly modified ARM-PCR, produced the libraries for TCR beta. For roughly 10 cycles apiece, the opening two PCR rounds ran with TRBV1-TRBV30 forward primers and a C-beta reverse primer. A single record per CDR3 protein comes from TCRdb applying MiXCR to the multiplex PCR reads. The data contain 90,000 to 110,000 distinct CDR3 sequences, roughly 80% of them singletons. The CDR3 length is 14 residues. Germline V gene sequence: CDR1 SGHDT, CDR2 YYEEEE. The record originates from a study of tumor-infiltrating lymphocytes in primary liver carcinoma. Unsorted bulk tissue (roughly 20-31 mg) underwent RNA and DNA co-extraction.

This receptor was obtained from a man aged 40-49 years with primary liver carcinoma and hepatitis B virus infection. The J gene is TRBJ2-5, the V gene TRBV5-6; a possible D gene is TRBD2 (5 bases). Sequencing was carried out using liver tumor tissue from sampling region 3. Stated subset: tumor region T3, left-lateral pole. In DNA, the CDR3 is TGTGCTAGCAGCTTGGAGGCTAGCCAAGAGACTCGGTACTTC. Protein sequence: CASSLEASQETRYF.